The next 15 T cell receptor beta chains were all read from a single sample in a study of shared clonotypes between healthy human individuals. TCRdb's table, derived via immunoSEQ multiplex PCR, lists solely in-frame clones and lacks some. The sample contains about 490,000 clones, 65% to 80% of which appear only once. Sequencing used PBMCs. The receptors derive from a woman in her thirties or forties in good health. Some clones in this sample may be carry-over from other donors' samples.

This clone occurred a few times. The CDR3 DNA is TGTGCCAGTAACCCCGGGGACAGGGGTACAGATACGCAGTATTTT. Encoded protein: CASNPGDRGTDTQYF. The gene calls are TRBV19 and TRBJ2-3; 10 bases fit TRBD1. The trim removed 7 bases at V and 3 bases at J, leaving 7 bases unmatched. This CDR3 region has 15 residues. Germline assignment: CDR1 LNHDA and CDR2 SQIVND (reference sequence). Combining the CDR3 with reference TRBV19 and TRBJ2-3 gives the whole variable domain DGGITQSPKYLFRKEGQNVTLSCEQNLNHDAMYWYRQDPGQGLRLIYYSQIVNDFQKGDIAEGYSVSREKKESFPLTVTSAQKNPTAFYLCASNPGDRGTDTQYFGPGTRLTVL.

The CDR3 loop is CAISESGQGAGYTF. CDR3 coding DNA: TGTGCCATCAGTGAGTCAGGGCAGGGTGCTGGCTACACCTTC. The rearrangement uses TRBV10-3 and TRBJ1-2; TRBD1 might be the D (5 bases). CDR1 is ENHRY, CDR2 SYGVKD, per germline. The CDR3 extends over 14 amino acids. Trimming took off 0 bases at V and 7 bases at J, with 12 bases between the two ends.

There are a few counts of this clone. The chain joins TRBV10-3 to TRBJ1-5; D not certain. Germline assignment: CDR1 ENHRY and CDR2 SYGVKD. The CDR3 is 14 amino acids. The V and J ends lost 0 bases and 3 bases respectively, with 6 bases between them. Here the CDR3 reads CAISESTANQPQHF. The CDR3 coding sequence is TGTGCCATCAGTGAGTCCACGGCCAATCAGCCCCAGCATTTT.

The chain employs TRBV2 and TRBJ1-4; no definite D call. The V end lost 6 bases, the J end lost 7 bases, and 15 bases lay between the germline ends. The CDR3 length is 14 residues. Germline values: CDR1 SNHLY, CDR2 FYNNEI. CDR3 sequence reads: CASRESGGVEKLFF. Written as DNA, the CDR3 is TGTGCCAGCAGGGAATCGGGTGGGGTTGAAAAACTGTTTTTT.

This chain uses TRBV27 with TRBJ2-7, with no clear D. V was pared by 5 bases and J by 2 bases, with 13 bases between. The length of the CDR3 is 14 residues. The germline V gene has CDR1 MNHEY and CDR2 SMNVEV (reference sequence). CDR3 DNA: TGTGCCAGCAGTCCGTCAGTCGTCGCCTACGAGCAGTACTTC. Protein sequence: CASSPSVVAYEQYF.

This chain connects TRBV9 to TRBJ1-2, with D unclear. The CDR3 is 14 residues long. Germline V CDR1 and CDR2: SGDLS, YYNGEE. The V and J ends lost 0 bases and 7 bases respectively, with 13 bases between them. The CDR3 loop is CASSVVEEAGGYTF. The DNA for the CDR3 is TGTGCCAGCAGCGTAGTTGAGGAAGCCGGTGGCTACACCTTC. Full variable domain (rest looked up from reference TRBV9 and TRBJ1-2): DSGVTQTPKHLITATGQRVTLRCSPRSGDLSVYWYQQSLDQGLQFLIQYYNGEERAKGNILERFSAQQFPDLHSELNLSSLELGDSALYFCASSVVEEAGGYTFGSGTRLTVV.

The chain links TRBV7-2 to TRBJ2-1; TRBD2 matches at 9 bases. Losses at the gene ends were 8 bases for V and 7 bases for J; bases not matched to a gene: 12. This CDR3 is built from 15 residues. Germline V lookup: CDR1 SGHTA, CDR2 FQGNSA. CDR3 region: CASATGTSIENEQFF. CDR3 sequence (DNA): TGTGCCAGCGCCACCGGGACTAGCATAGAGAATGAGCAGTTCTTC.

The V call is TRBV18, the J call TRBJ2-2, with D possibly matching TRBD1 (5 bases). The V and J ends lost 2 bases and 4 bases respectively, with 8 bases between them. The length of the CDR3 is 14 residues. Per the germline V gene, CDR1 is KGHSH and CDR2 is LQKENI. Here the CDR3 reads CASSPNTGTGELFF. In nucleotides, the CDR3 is TGTGCCAGCTCACCAAATACAGGCACCGGGGAGCTGTTTTTT.

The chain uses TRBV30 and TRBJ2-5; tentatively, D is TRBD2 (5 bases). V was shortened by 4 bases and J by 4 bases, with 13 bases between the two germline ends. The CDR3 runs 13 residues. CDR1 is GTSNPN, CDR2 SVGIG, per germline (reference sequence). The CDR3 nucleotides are TGTGCCTGGAACCCAAACCGGGGAGAGACCCAGTACTTC. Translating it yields CAWNPNRGETQYF.

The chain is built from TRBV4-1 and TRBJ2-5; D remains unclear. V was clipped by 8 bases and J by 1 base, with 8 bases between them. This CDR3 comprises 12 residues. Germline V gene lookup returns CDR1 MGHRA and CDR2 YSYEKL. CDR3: CASSGFQETQYF. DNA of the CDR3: TGCGCCAGCTCTGGATTCCAAGAGACCCAGTACTTC.

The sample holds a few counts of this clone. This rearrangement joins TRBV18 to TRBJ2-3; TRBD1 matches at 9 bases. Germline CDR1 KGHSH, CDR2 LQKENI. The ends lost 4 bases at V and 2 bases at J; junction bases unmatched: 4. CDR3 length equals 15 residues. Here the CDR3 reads CASSRQGEPTDTQYF. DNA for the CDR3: TGTGCCAGCTCACGACAGGGGGAACCCACAGATACGCAGTATTTT.

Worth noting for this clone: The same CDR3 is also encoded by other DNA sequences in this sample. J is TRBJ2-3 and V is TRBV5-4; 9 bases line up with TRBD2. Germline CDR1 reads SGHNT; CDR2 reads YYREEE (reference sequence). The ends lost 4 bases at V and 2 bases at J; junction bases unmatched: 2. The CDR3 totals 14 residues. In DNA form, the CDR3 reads TGTGCCAGCAGCCCGGGACTAGCCACAGATACGCAGTATTTT. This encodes CASSPGLATDTQYF.

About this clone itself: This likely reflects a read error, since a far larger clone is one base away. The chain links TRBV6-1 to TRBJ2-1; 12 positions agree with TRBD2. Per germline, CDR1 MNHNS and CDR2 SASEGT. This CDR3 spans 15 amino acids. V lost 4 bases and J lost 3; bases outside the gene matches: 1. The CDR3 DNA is TGTGCCAGCAGTGTGACTAGCGGGAGCTACAATGAGCAGTTCTTC. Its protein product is CASSVTSGSYNEQFF.

DNA for the CDR3: TGTGCCAGCAGCTTCCCAGGGTCCTACGAGCAGTACTTC. Protein product: CASSFPGSYEQYF. This chain joins TRBV11-2 and TRBJ2-7; tentative D call: TRBD1 (5 bases). V lost 3 bases and J 1 base, leaving 7 bases between the germline ends. The CDR3 has 13 amino acids. The germline gives CDR1 SGHAT, CDR2 FQNNGV. Together with reference TRBV11-2 and TRBJ2-7, the CDR3 gives the full variable domain: EAGVAQSPRYKIIEKRQSVAFWCNPISGHATLYWYQQILGQGPKLLIQFQNNGVVDDSQLPKDRFSAERLKGVDSTLKIQPAKLEDSAVYLCASSFPGSYEQYFGPGTRLTVT.

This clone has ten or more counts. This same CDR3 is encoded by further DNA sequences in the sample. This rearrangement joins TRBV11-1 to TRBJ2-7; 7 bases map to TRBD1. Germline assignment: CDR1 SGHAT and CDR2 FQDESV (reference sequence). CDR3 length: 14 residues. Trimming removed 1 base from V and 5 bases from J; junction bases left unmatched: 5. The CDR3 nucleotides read TGTGCCAGCAGCTTAGGACAGGGCGTCAACGAGCAGTACTTC. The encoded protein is CASSLGQGVNEQYF.